The entry below describes one TCR beta chain. Germline lookup yields CDR1 MNHEY and CDR2 SVGAGI. The junction had 2 bases not matched to a gene; V was cut back by 5 bases and J by 1 base. The CDR3 sequence is 14 residues long. The source of the sample is a study of early stage breast cancer tumors. Across the study: ER+/PR+/HER2- status applied to about 80% of the 16 invasive breast tumors. Invasive lobular carcinomas made up about 30% of the 12 ER+/PR+/HER2- tumors. Samples were sequenced at about 9.9-fold average coverage.

Sequencing was performed with immunoSEQ multiplex PCR; in TCRdb, only in-frame clones are kept and a portion is missing. The sample records around 78,000 clones, roughly 84% being singletons. This chain joins TRBV6-5 and TRBJ1-1; 9 nucleotides line up with TRBD1. The sequenced sample consisted of blood. The receptor comes from a person between 55 and 69 years old with breast cancer. CDR3 in DNA: TGTGCCAGCAGTGGGGGACAGGGGAACACTGAAGCTTTCTTT. Translating gives CASSGGQGNTEAFF.